Shown below are 26 T cell receptor beta chains from a single sample sequenced in a study of shared clonotypes between healthy human individuals. CD45RO-negative, CCR7-positively selected cells formed the naive CD8 fraction, excluding terminally differentiated effector memory CD45RA+ cells. Profiled with immunoSEQ multiplex PCR; TCRdb holds only in-frame clones, not every one. The table lists some 1,900,000 clones, less than 95% of them singletons. The sample was naive CD8+ T cells sorted from blood. These TCRs come from a man aged 18 to 35 in good health.

The genes are TRBV2 and TRBJ1-1; D remains unclear. Germline V gives CDR1 SNHLY, CDR2 FYNNEI. This CDR3 is 12 amino acids long. V lost 0 bases to trimming and J lost 7 bases, with 6 bases between them. Here the CDR3 DNA reads TGTGCCAGCAGTGAAGCGCCCCATGAAGCTTTCTTT. Translation: CASSEAPHEAFF.

The rearrangement joins TRBV6-6 to TRBJ1-1, with 10 bases that match TRBD1. CDR1 is MNHNY, CDR2 SVGAGI, per germline (reference sequence). This CDR3 comprises 13 residues. Trimming removed 4 bases from V and 8 bases from J; junction bases left unmatched: 4. CDR3 protein: CASSFGQGEEAFF. CDR3 nucleotides: TGTGCCAGCAGTTTCGGACAGGGGGAAGAAGCTTTCTTT.

CDR3 sequence: CTSSPTGAQETQYF. The CDR3 DNA reads as TGCACCAGCAGCCCCACAGGGGCCCAAGAGACCCAGTACTTC. The chain has TRBV1 and TRBJ2-5; the table gives TRBD1 as D, unverified against the DNA. TRBV1 has pseudogene status. CDR3 length equals 14 residues.

V gene TRBV19 combines with J gene TRBJ1-5; D not certain. There are 12 residues in the CDR3. Trimming stripped 4 bases from V and 7 bases from J, with 8 bases between. Per germline, CDR1 LNHDA and CDR2 SQIVND (reference sequence). This CDR3 is CASSSPGQPQHF. The CDR3 DNA follows: TGTGCCAGTAGTAGCCCCGGGCAGCCCCAGCATTTT.

This sequence joins TRBV10-3 and TRBJ1-6; perhaps TRBD1 as D (5 bases). The ends were cut back, 2 bases at V and 0 bases at J, with 14 bases in the middle. Germline V gene lookup returns CDR1 ENHRY and CDR2 SYGVKD. The CDR3 sequence is 18 residues long. The CDR3 sequence is CAISEGAAGHSYNSPLHF. The CDR3 DNA sequence: TGTGCCATCAGTGAGGGGGCAGCCGGCCACTCCTATAATTCACCCCTCCACTTT.

V is TRBV9 and J is TRBJ2-3; weak D call: TRBD2 (5 bases). V was cut by 4 bases and J by 0 bases, with 12 bases left in between. The CDR3 runs 15 residues. CDR1 and CDR2 from the germline V gene are SGDLS and YYNGEE. DNA for the CDR3: TGTGCCAGCAGCATGACCGGGATAAGCACAGATACGCAGTATTTT. Translated, it gives CASSMTGISTDTQYF. The full variable domain, its missing parts supplied by reference TRBV9 and TRBJ2-3, is DSGVTQTPKHLITATGQRVTLRCSPRSGDLSVYWYQQSLDQGLQFLIQYYNGEERAKGNILERFSAQQFPDLHSELNLSSLELGDSALYFCASSMTGISTDTQYFGPGTRLTVL.

In its sample, this clone was seen once. The chain recombines TRBV11-3 with TRBJ2-1, with 14 bases lining up with TRBD2. The CDR3 length is 16 residues. V lost 5 bases to trimming and J lost 3 bases; unmatched junction nucleotides: 3. The germline CDR1 and CDR2 sequences are SGHNT and YENEEA. This CDR3 is CASSAGTSGSYNEQFF. CDR3 nucleotide sequence: TGTGCCAGCAGCGCCGGGACTAGCGGGAGCTACAATGAGCAGTTCTTC.

This rearrangement joins TRBV29-1 to TRBJ2-2, with TRBD1 identical over 8 bases. There are 14 residues in the CDR3. With 3 bases clipped from V and 2 bases from J, the junction kept 2 bases outside the gene matches. CDR1 is SQVTM and CDR2 is ANQGSEA in the germline V gene. The chain's CDR3 is CSVEDRDNTGELFF. The DNA for the CDR3 is TGCAGCGTTGAGGACAGGGATAACACCGGGGAGCTGTTTTTT.

The rearrangement joins TRBV6-5 to TRBJ1-1, with D uncertain. V shed 7 bases and J shed 0 bases, with 15 bases lying between them. The CDR3 is made up of 15 amino acids. Germline V lookup: CDR1 MNHEY, CDR2 SVGAGI. CDR3 bases: TGTGCCAGCACCCATTATCCTTGGGTGAACACTGAAGCTTTCTTT. Translation gives CASTHYPWVNTEAFF.

The genes are TRBV11-3 and TRBJ2-1, with D unresolved. Germline V gives CDR1 SGHNT, CDR2 YENEEA. V was pared by 4 bases and J by 2 bases, with 12 bases between. CDR3 length: 15 residues. CDR3 loop: CASSSDKIPYNEQFF. The CDR3 DNA is TGTGCCAGCAGCTCCGACAAAATACCCTACAATGAGCAGTTCTTC.

V is TRBV11-2 and J is TRBJ1-6, with D possibly TRBD1 on 5 matching bases. The germline V gene encodes CDR1 SGHAT and CDR2 FQNNGV. V was shortened by 0 bases and J by 5 bases, with 14 bases between the two germline ends. This CDR3 contains 17 residues. The CDR3 DNA is TGTGCCAGCAGCTTAGACCCACTTCCAGGGAATAATTCACCCCTCCACTTT. Translated, it gives CASSLDPLPGNNSPLHF.

CDR3 nucleotide sequence: TGTGCCAGCAGTGGACAGGGGCGAGGCTCCTACAATGAGCAGTTCTTC. Translation gives CASSGQGRGSYNEQFF. The gene calls are TRBV6-1 and TRBJ2-1; 8 nucleotides line up with TRBD1. CDR1 and CDR2 from the germline V gene are MNHNS and SASEGT. V trimming: 4 bases; J trimming: 0 bases; junction bases outside the gene matches: 5. CDR3 length: 16 residues.

This clone has more than one count but fewer than ten. The chain combines TRBV20-1 with TRBJ1-1; no firm D call. Germline V lookup: CDR1 DFQATT, CDR2 SNEGSKA (reference sequence). This CDR3 is built from 11 residues. The ends were cut back, 6 bases at V and 3 bases at J, with 8 bases in the middle. The CDR3 is CSATKDTEAFF. In DNA, the CDR3 is TGCAGTGCCACTAAAGACACTGAAGCTTTCTTT.

The rearrangement links TRBV4-1 to TRBJ2-1; 8 nucleotides align to TRBD2. CDR3 length: 16 amino acids. Germline-derived CDR1 and CDR2 are MGHRA and YSYEKL. V lost 3 bases and J lost 9; bases outside the gene matches: 13. The CDR3 loop is CASSQPIGTSWGEQFF. The CDR3, as DNA: TGCGCCAGCAGCCAGCCTATAGGGACTAGTTGGGGTGAGCAGTTCTTC.

CDR3 loop: CASSYTGVLNTGELFF. DNA for the CDR3: TGTGCCAGCAGTTATACAGGGGTCCTGAACACCGGGGAGCTGTTTTTT. This chain joins TRBV27 and TRBJ2-2, with 7 bases that match TRBD1. The CDR3 contains 16 residues. V gave up 4 bases and J gave up 1 base; unmatched junction bases: 6. From germline, CDR1 is MNHEY and CDR2 SMNVEV (reference sequence).

This rearrangement joins TRBV29-1 to TRBJ2-1; D remains ambiguous. The V gene lost 7 bases and the J gene lost 7 bases, with 14 bases spanning the gap. CDR1 SQVTM and CDR2 ANQGSEA come from the germline V gene. The CDR3 spans 12 residues. CDR3: CSAFEVWNEQFF. The CDR3 DNA sequence: TGCAGCGCTTTCGAGGTATGGAATGAGCAGTTCTTC.

CDR3 nucleotide sequence: TGTGCCAGCAACCCCCCGGGAGCGGGAGCCTACGAGCAGTACTTC. Translated, it gives CASNPPGAGAYEQYF. J is TRBJ2-7 and V is TRBV6-1, with 8 bases lining up with TRBD2. V gave up 7 bases and J gave up 2 bases; unmatched junction bases: 10. The CDR3 extends over 15 amino acids. CDR1 MNHNS and CDR2 SASEGT come from the germline V gene.

This chain links TRBV9 with TRBJ2-5; 8 nucleotides align to TRBD2. V dropped 3 bases and J dropped 4; count of bases not matched to a gene: 8. Germline values: CDR1 SGDLS, CDR2 YYNGEE. This CDR3 is 15 amino acids long. This CDR3 is CASSGGLEEIETQYF. The CDR3 region has the DNA TGTGCCAGCAGCGGGGGACTAGAGGAGATAGAGACCCAGTACTTC.

Notes on this clone: The sample holds other DNA sequences that translate to the same CDR3. The rearrangement uses TRBV10-3 and TRBJ2-7; D call uncertain. This CDR3 is built from 11 residues. Germline CDR1 and CDR2: ENHRY and SYGVKD. Trimming took off 2 bases at V and 3 bases at J, with 2 bases between the two ends. DNA of the CDR3: TGTGCCATCAGTGAGGACTACGAGCAGTACTTC. It is translated as CAISEDYEQYF.

This sequence joins TRBV7-2 and TRBJ2-7; 7 nucleotides align to TRBD2. The CDR3 length is 15 residues. Germline trimming cut 5 bases from V and 0 bases from J; bases unmatched to any gene: 7. Germline CDR1 reads SGHTA; CDR2 reads FQGNSA. The CDR3 protein is CASSNYGGGSYEQYF. CDR3 in DNA: TGTGCCAGCAGCAATTACGGCGGGGGCTCCTACGAGCAGTACTTC.

To note about this clone: The sample carries other DNA sequences with the same CDR3. The V gene is TRBV30, the J gene TRBJ1-2; 8 nucleotides match TRBD1. The CDR3 is 13 residues long. V gave up 0 bases and J gave up 5 bases; unmatched junction bases: 2. CDR1 GTSNPN and CDR2 SVGIG come from the germline V gene (reference sequence). Here the CDR3 DNA reads TGTGCCTGGAGTGTAGGACAGGGTTATGGCTACACCTTC. Translated: CAWSVGQGYGYTF.

The chain uses TRBV5-6 and TRBJ1-1, with 8 bases lining up with TRBD1. The CDR3 is 16 residues long. V lost 0 bases to trimming and J lost 6 bases; unmatched junction nucleotides: 10. CDR1 and CDR2 (germline): SGHDT, YYEEEE. In DNA form, the CDR3 reads TGTGCCAGCAGCTTGGGGGAGTCAGGGGGCGCCGCTGAAGCTTTCTTT. Encoded protein: CASSLGESGGAAEAFF. Together with reference TRBV5-6 and TRBJ1-1, the CDR3 gives the full variable domain: DAGVTQSPTHLIKTRGQQVTLRCSPKSGHDTVSWYQQALGQGPQFIFQYYEEEERQRGNFPDRFSGHQFPNYSSELNVNALLLGDSALYLCASSLGESGGAAEAFFGQGTRLTVV.

This chain connects TRBV5-6 to TRBJ2-1; 9 nucleotides agree with TRBD1. The trim removed 5 bases at V and 5 bases at J, leaving 5 bases unmatched. CDR1 is SGHDT and CDR2 is YYEEEE in the germline V gene. The CDR3 spans 14 residues. CDR3 nucleotide sequence: TGTGCCAGCAGGGGACAGGGAGAAAACAATGAGCAGTTCTTC. Translating gives CASRGQGENNEQFF.

This chain joins TRBV7-6 and TRBJ2-7, with D possibly matching TRBD2 (6 bases). The CDR3 length is 18 residues. Per the germline V gene, CDR1 is SGHVS and CDR2 is FNYEAQ. Trimming removed 1 base at V and 1 base at J, with 20 bases between. CDR3 coding DNA: TGTGCCAGCAGCTTAGGCTCCGGGGGAAATAGCGTGTCCTACGAGCAGTACTTC. Amino acids: CASSLGSGGNSVSYEQYF. Full variable domain (remainder filled in from reference TRBV7-6 and TRBJ2-7): GAGVSQSPRYKVTKRGQDVALRCDPISGHVSLYWYRQALGQGPEFLTYFNYEAQQDKSGLPNDRFSAERPEGSISTLTIQRTEQRDSAMYRCASSLGSGGNSVSYEQYFGPGTRLTVT.

The gene calls are TRBV6-5 and TRBJ2-7; 7 nucleotides match TRBD1. CDR1 is MNHEY, CDR2 SVGAGI, per germline. The CDR3 loop spans 14 amino acids. The trim removed 5 bases at V and 2 bases at J, leaving 6 bases unmatched. This CDR3 reads CASSTYGTAYEQYF. The CDR3 DNA sequence: TGTGCCAGCAGTACGTACGGGACAGCCTACGAGCAGTACTTC.

The chain combines TRBV9 with TRBJ2-7; 7 bases align to TRBD1. CDR3 length equals 13 residues. V shed 4 bases, J shed 3 bases, and the junction held 4 bases outside the gene matches. CDR1 is SGDLS and CDR2 is YYNGEE in the germline V gene. The CDR3 here is CASSTRQGYEQYF. The DNA for the CDR3 is TGTGCCAGCAGCACCCGACAGGGCTACGAGCAGTACTTC.